A selection of T cell receptor beta chains follows, all from one sample in a study of immune cell composition in non-small cell lung cancer. Profiling relied on immunoSEQ multiplex PCR, and the TCRdb table lists in-frame clones only, not all of them. The sample consists of about 16,000 clones, around four fifths of them appearing once. The sample was also linked to a second study, of CD4 T cells in lung cancer.

The specimen was non-adjacent lung tissue. These receptors all come from a human donor with non-small cell lung cancer. CDR3s include the opening cysteine and the closing phenylalanine or tryptophan. A D gene is named only where the DNA matches it firmly. The size of a clone is reported for some rows only, either as once, few or many, or as a class for expanded clones.

d_call j_call clone_size v_call cdr3_aa cdr3_nt
- TRBJ2-5 - TRBV2 CASKGSQETQYF TGTGCCAGCAAGGGCAGTCAAGAGACCCAGTACTTC
- TRBJ1-2 - TRBV11-2 CASSPADSGRDYGYTF TGTGCCAGCAGCCCTGCTGATAGTGGGAGGGACTATGGCTACACCTTC
TRBD2 TRBJ2-2 - TRBV6-4 CASNPHPIPAAGEIGELFF TGTGCCAGCAACCCCCACCCGATCCCCGCAGCGGGGGAGATCGGGGAGCTGTTTTTT
- TRBJ2-3 - TRBV2 CASSSSADTQYF TGTGCCAGCAGTTCTAGTGCAGATACGCAGTATTTT
TRBD1 TRBJ1-1 - TRBV6-6 CASRTGAGEAFF TGTGCCAGCAGGACAGGGGCAGGTGAAGCTTTCTTT
TRBD1 TRBJ2-7 - TRBV7-2 CASSLGRQGYEQYF TGTGCCAGCAGCTTAGGCCGACAGGGCTACGAGCAGTACTTC
TRBD2 TRBJ2-1 few TRBV7-3 CASSALTSGGAKEQFF TGTGCCAGCAGCGCGTTAACTAGCGGGGGGGCCAAGGAGCAGTTCTTC
- TRBJ1-1 - TRBV6-5 CASRLGTEAFF TGTGCCAGCAGGCTGGGCACTGAAGCTTTCTTT
TRBD1 TRBJ2-4 - TRBV7-2 CASSPRGGGQGQNIQYF TGTGCCAGCAGCCCCCGAGGTGGGGGACAGGGACAAAACATTCAGTACTTC
- TRBJ1-6 - TRBV11-1 CASSFEPKGSPLHF TGTGCCAGCAGCTTTGAACCGAAAGGTTCACCCCTCCACTTT
- TRBJ1-4 - TRBV7-2 CASSLAPRGTTNEKLFF TGTGCCAGCAGCTTAGCACCTCGAGGGACAACTAATGAAAAACTGTTTTTT
TRBD1 TRBJ2-7 - TRBV2 CASSINLQGRGYF TGTGCCAGCAGTATAAATCTACAGGGGCGTGGGTACTTC
TRBD1 TRBJ1-3 - TRBV12-5 CASGPHYSGGAGNTIYF TGTGCTAGTGGTCCACACTATTCAGGGGGGGCTGGAAACACCATATATTTT
- TRBJ2-7 - TRBV5-1 CASSLRADSYEQYF TGCGCCAGCAGCTTGAGGGCAGACTCCTACGAGCAGTACTTC
TRBD2 TRBJ2-7 - TRBV12-5 CATGDSGAREQYF TGTGCGACCGGAGATAGCGGGGCTCGTGAGCAGTACTTC
- TRBJ1-3 few TRBV19 CASSRPRTNTIYF TGTGCCAGTAGTCGACCGCGCACCAACACCATATATTTT
- TRBJ1-5 few TRBV27 CASSLDLGQNQPQHF TGTGCCAGCAGTTTAGATCTTGGACAAAATCAGCCCCAGCATTTT
- TRBJ1-6 - TRBV11-3 CASSSNTVSPLHF TGTGCCAGCAGCTCGAATACGGTTTCACCCCTCCACTTT
TRBD1 TRBJ1-4 - TRBV6-1 CASSGQGKATNEKLFF TGTGCCAGCAGTGGACAGGGAAAGGCAACTAATGAAAAACTGTTTTTT
- TRBJ2-3 - TRBV7-8 CASSPAIQAGAKDTQYF TGTGCCAGCAGCCCAGCCATTCAGGCGGGGGCCAAAGATACGCAGTATTTT
- TRBJ1-5 - TRBV6-1 CASRGQSNQPQHF TGTGCCAGCAGGGGACAATCCAATCAGCCCCAGCATTTT
- TRBJ1-2 - TRBV4-3 CASSQEARWNYGYTF TGCGCCAGCAGCCAAGAGGCCAGGTGGAACTATGGCTACACCTTC
- TRBJ2-5 - TRBV7-3 CASSLMPGAQETQYF TGTGCCAGCAGCTTAATGCCGGGGGCCCAAGAGACCCAGTACTTC
TRBD1 TRBJ2-2 - TRBV7-2 CASSWDRQNTGELFF TGTGCCAGCAGCTGGGACAGACAGAACACCGGGGAGCTGTTTTTT
- TRBJ1-1 - TRBV10-3 CAIRGAGDTEAFF TGTGCCATCAGGGGGGCGGGGGACACTGAAGCTTTCTTT
TRBD2 TRBJ2-7 - TRBV4-2 CASSQDPSGGYEQYF TGTGCCAGCAGCCAAGATCCTAGCGGGGGATACGAGCAGTACTTC
- TRBJ1-3 - TRBV9 CASSVASGNTIYF TGTGCCAGCAGCGTAGCAAGTGGAAACACCATATATTTT
- TRBJ2-3 - TRBV2 CASSENPGMTDTQYF TGTGCCAGCAGTGAAAATCCAGGGATGACAGATACGCAGTATTTT
TRBD1 TRBJ1-4 - TRBV5-1 CASSLEDRDEKLFF TGCGCCAGCAGCTTGGAGGACAGGGATGAAAAACTGTTTTTT
TRBD1 TRBJ2-2 - TRBV19 CASSLYRGLDTGELFF TGTGCCAGTAGCCTCTACAGGGGGCTTGACACCGGGGAGCTGTTTTTT